The 16 T cell receptor beta chains in this list originate from one sample, sequenced in a study of T cells in Graves' hyperthyroidism and ophthalmopathy. Amplification of TCR beta CDR3 regions used RNA as the template. First-round RT-PCR with HTBI primers amplified the TCR CDR3 region. TCRdb reprocessed the multiplex PCR reads with MiXCR, giving one entry per CDR3 protein. The sample contains nearly 600,000 distinct CDR3 sequences, roughly 13% of which appear only once. Sequencing used blood. The receptor source for this set is a woman in her twenties or thirties with Graves' hyperthyroidism that later progressed to Graves' ophthalmopathy.

In its sample, this clonotype was seen many times. The rearrangement links TRBV9 to TRBJ2-1, with a weak D call TRBD2 (6 bases). Germline V gene sequence: CDR1 SGDLS, CDR2 YYNGEE. V was cut by 3 bases and J by 4 bases, with 17 bases left in between. The CDR3 is made up of 16 amino acids. CDR3 nucleotide sequence: TGTGCCAGCAGCGAAAACCAGGGACTTTTTTACAATGAGCAGTTCTTC. Translation gives CASSENQGLFYNEQFF.

This clonotype was counted ten times or more. The V call is TRBV7-9, the J call TRBJ1-2; no clear D. The germline V gene has CDR1 SEHNR and CDR2 FQNEAQ (reference sequence). V dropped 2 bases and J dropped 5 bases, with 12 bases sitting between them. The CDR3 contains 14 residues. In DNA, the CDR3 is TGTGCCAGCAGCTTATCTGTGGGTTCGTATGGCTACACCTTC. Protein sequence: CASSLSVGSYGYTF.

This clonotype occurred many times. The V call is TRBV29-1, the J call TRBJ2-1; weak D call: TRBD1 (5 bases). Trimming stripped 0 bases from V and 7 bases from J, with 25 bases between. The CDR3 has 18 amino acids. Germline CDR1 is SQVTM and CDR2 is ANQGSEA. Here the CDR3 reads CSVEDGQNVRGQGNEQFF. CDR3 nucleotide sequence: TGCAGCGTTGAAGATGGGCAGAACGTAAGGGGCCAAGGGAATGAGCAGTTCTTC.

About this clonotype itself: A clone one base away is much larger, so this may be a read error. The chain combines TRBV6-9 with TRBJ1-6; D is perhaps TRBD1 (5 bases). From germline, CDR1 is MNHGY and CDR2 SVAAGI. The CDR3 extends over 15 amino acids. DNA of the CDR3: TGTGCCAGCAGTTCTCTGGGGGGGTATAATTCACCCCTCCGCTTT. It codes for CASSSLGGYNSPLRF.

This clonotype was counted only a few times. The chain carries TRBV10-2 and TRBJ2-1; no firm D call. The CDR3 runs 12 residues. Germline V CDR1 and CDR2: WSHSY, SAAADI. V lost 2 bases and J 10 bases, leaving 9 bases between the germline ends. This CDR3 is CASSEASLEQFF. The CDR3 region has the DNA TGCGCCAGCAGTGAGGCCTCTCTCGAGCAGTTCTTC.

At least ten counts were recorded for this clonotype. The chain recombines TRBV5-5 with TRBJ1-2, with D maybe TRBD1 (6 bases). CDR1 is SGHKS and CDR2 is YYEKEE in the germline V gene (reference sequence). This CDR3 contains 15 residues. The ends were cut back, 3 bases at V and 4 bases at J, with 16 bases in the middle. In DNA, the CDR3 is TGTGCCAGCAGCTCAGGGGATGATAATGGCTATGGCTACACCTTC. It yields the protein CASSSGDDNGYGYTF.

Comment on this clonotype: A much larger clone differs by one base, so this may be a read error. The chain is built from TRBV6-1 and TRBJ1-2; D ambiguous. V lost 5 bases, J lost 10 bases, and 17 bases lay in between. Per the germline V gene, CDR1 is MNHNS and CDR2 is SASEGT. This CDR3 has 13 amino acids. The CDR3 protein is CASSPLRTDDYTF. Here the CDR3 DNA reads TGTGCCAGCAGTCCCCTTCGGACGGATGACTACACCTTC.

In this sample, this clonotype turned up a few times. This chain connects TRBV28 to TRBJ1-2; weak D call: TRBD1 (6 bases). Germline values: CDR1 MDHEN, CDR2 SYDVKM. The CDR3 runs 15 residues. Trimming took off 2 bases at V and 2 bases at J, with 12 bases between the two ends. In DNA form, the CDR3 reads TGTGCCAGCAGTTTAACCCGCACAGGGAACTATGGCTACACCTTC. This gives the protein CASSLTRTGNYGYTF.

This clonotype occurred many times. V is TRBV19 and J is TRBJ1-1, with D perhaps TRBD1 (5 bases). Trimming took 5 bases from V and 1 from J, leaving 14 bases between them. Germline CDR1 LNHDA, CDR2 SQIVND (reference sequence). This CDR3 has 15 amino acids. The CDR3 DNA reads as TGTGCCAGTAGTCCCCACGGGGGAACGAACACTGAAGCTTTCTTT. Residues: CASSPHGGTNTEAFF.

This clonotype was counted ten times or more. The J gene is TRBJ2-7, the V gene TRBV6-2 or TRBV6-3; TRBD2 agrees at 9 bases. The CDR3 extends over 14 amino acids. V shed 6 bases and J 0 bases; nucleotides not matched to a gene: 3. From germline, CDR1 is MNHEY and CDR2 SVGEGT. The CDR3 DNA reads TGTGCCAGCAGGGCGGGAGGGAGCTCCTACGAGCAGTACTTC. Its protein is CASRAGGSSYEQYF.

This clonotype was recorded many times. The genes are TRBV2 and TRBJ1-2; D gene unclear. The CDR3 is 14 residues long. V was clipped by 2 bases and J by 7 bases, with 14 bases between them. CDR1 and CDR2 from the germline V gene are SNHLY and FYNNEI. CDR3 coding DNA: TGTGCCAGCAGTGAAATTGACGCTTTTGGTGGCTACACCTTC. It yields the protein CASSEIDAFGGYTF.

This clonotype came up many times. The chain combines TRBV6-1 with TRBJ1-4, with a weak D call TRBD1 (6 bases). The CDR3 contains 14 residues. Looked up from germline, CDR1 is MNHNS and CDR2 is SASEGT. V lost 6 bases, J lost 8 bases, and 16 bases lay in between. The CDR3 here is CASRTTGSGEKLFF. CDR3 DNA: TGTGCCAGCAGAACAACAGGGTCTGGAGAAAAACTGTTTTTT.

This clonotype was detected only once. The chain combines TRBV20-1 with TRBJ1-6; possible D gene TRBD1, 6 bases. The CDR3 has 13 residues. Germline lookup yields CDR1 DFQATT and CDR2 SNEGSKA (reference sequence). V was shortened by 6 bases and J by 7 bases, with 13 bases between the two germline ends. The CDR3 loop reads CSASIQGNSPLHF. For the CDR3, the DNA is TGCAGTGCCTCCATCCAGGGGAATTCACCCCTCCACTTT.

This clonotype was picked up many times. The rearrangement uses TRBV20-1 and TRBJ2-7; 7 bases are a match to TRBD2. The germline CDR1 and CDR2 sequences are DFQATT and SNEGSKA (reference sequence). The CDR3 runs 14 residues. V was clipped by 8 bases and J by 5 bases; unmatched bases: 15. This CDR3 reads CSPSEGAGTDEQYF. CDR3 nucleotide sequence: TGCAGTCCATCGGAAGGAGCGGGAACCGACGAGCAGTACTTC.

This clonotype has just a few counts. The chain uses TRBV20-1 and TRBJ2-7; tentative D call: TRBD2 (5 bases). Germline CDR1 is DFQATT and CDR2 is SNEGSKA (reference sequence). This CDR3 has 15 amino acids. V shed 3 bases and J shed 7 bases, with 22 bases lying between them. CDR3 loop: CSASDDGMGSLEQYF. The CDR3 nucleotides are TGCAGTGCTAGTGACGACGGGATGGGATCATTAGAGCAGTACTTC.

This clonotype was recorded at least ten times. The CDR3 DNA is TGTGCCAGCAGCGCAACTGTGACAGGGAACGGCTACACCTTC. Translating gives CASSATVTGNGYTF. The chain employs TRBV9 and TRBJ1-2; 7 bases are shared with TRBD1. The ends lost 3 bases at V and 8 bases at J; junction bases unmatched: 10. This CDR3 is built from 14 residues. Germline-derived CDR1 and CDR2 are SGDLS and YYNGEE.